This T cell receptor (beta chain) was identified during a study of T-cell reconstitution after alpha-beta-depleted transplantation in children. Findings and limits, study-wide: Roughly two months post-transplant, alpha-beta T cells reportedly originated from several hundred graft clones that had expanded. A year post-transplant, T-cell counts and diversity derived mostly from newly produced T cells. Surviving recipient cells, namely T cells and thymic progenitors, were the source of high day-60 TCRbeta diversity in some patients.

Points on this clonotype: The antigen is undetermined.

Researchers prepared the TCRbeta library using unique molecular identifiers, the study reports. TCRdb fed the PCR reads into MiXCR, producing one record per CDR3 protein. The data hold 250,000 to 400,000 distinct CDR3 sequences, with 20% to 30% observed a single time. Trimming removed 5 bases at V and 2 bases at J, with 17 bases between. The CDR3 is 16 amino acids. Germline assignment: CDR1 SGHRS and CDR2 YFSETQ. This receptor was obtained from a male patient between 5 and 17 years old who had a stem cell transplant for acute lymphoblastic leukemia, so the T cells may come from the graft donor. The chain recombines TRBV5-1 with TRBJ2-4, with D uncertain. Sequencing used PBMCs, mostly from graft donor cells, obtained 180 days after TCRalphabeta/CD19-depleted stem cell transplant. In nucleotides, the CDR3 is TGCGCCAGCAGTACCGACTCCCTTATGCCCAAAAACATTCAGTACTTC. It is translated as CASSTDSLMPKNIQYF.